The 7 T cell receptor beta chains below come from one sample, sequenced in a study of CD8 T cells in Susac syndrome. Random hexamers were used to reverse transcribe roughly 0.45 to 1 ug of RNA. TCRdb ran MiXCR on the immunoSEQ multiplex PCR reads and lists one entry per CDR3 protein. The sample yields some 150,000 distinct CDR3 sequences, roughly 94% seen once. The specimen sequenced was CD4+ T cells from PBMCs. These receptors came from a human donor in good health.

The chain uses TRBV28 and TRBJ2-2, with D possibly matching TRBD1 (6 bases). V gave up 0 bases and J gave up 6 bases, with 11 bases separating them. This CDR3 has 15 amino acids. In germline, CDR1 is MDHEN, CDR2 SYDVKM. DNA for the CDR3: TGTGCCAGCAGTTTATGGGGGGCGTATGCCGGGGAGCTGTTTTTT. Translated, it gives CASSLWGAYAGELFF.

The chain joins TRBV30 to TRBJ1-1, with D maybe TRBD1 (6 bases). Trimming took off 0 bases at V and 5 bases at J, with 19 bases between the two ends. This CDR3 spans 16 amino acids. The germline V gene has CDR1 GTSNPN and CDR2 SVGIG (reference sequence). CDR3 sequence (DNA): TGTGCCTGGAGTGTAGGCCGCGGGGGGCGAGGGACTGAAGCTTTCTTT. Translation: CAWSVGRGGRGTEAFF.

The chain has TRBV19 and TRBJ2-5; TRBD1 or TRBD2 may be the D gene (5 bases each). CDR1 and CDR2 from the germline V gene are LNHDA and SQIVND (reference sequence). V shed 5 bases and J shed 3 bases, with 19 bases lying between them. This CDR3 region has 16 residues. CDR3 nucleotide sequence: TGTGCCAGTAGTTCCCCCCGGGGCAGAGGAGAAGAGACCCAGTACTTC. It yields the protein CASSSPRGRGEETQYF.

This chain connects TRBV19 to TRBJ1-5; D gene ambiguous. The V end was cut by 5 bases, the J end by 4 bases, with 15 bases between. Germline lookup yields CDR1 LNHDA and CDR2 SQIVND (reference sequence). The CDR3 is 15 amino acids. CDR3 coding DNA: TGTGCCAGTAGTTGGAGGCAACTCAGGAATCAGCCCCAGCATTTT. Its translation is CASSWRQLRNQPQHF.

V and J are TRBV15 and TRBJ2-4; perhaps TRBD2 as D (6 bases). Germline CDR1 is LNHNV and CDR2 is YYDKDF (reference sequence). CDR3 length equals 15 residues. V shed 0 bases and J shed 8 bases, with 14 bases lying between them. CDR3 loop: CATSRDGDGSDIQYF. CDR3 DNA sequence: TGTGCCACCAGCAGAGATGGAGACGGGAGTGACATTCAGTACTTC.

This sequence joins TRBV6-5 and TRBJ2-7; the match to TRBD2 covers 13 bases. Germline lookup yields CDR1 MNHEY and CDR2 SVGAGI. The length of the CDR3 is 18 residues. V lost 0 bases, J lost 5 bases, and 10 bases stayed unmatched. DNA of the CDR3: TGTGCCAGCAGTTACTCGGGACTAGCGGGATCGGGTCCGAACGAGCAGTACTTC. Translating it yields CASSYSGLAGSGPNEQYF.

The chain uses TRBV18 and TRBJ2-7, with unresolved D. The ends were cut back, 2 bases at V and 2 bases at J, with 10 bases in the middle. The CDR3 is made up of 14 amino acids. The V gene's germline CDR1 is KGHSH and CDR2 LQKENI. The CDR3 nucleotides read TGTGCCAGCTCACCATTGCCCGACACCTACGAGCAGTACTTC. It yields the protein CASSPLPDTYEQYF. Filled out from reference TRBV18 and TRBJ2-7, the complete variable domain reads NAGVMQNPRHLVRRRGQEARLRCSPMKGHSHVYWYRQLPEEGLKFMVYLQKENIIDESGMPKERFSAEFPKEGPSILRIQQVVRGDSAAYFCASSPLPDTYEQYFGPGTRLTVT.